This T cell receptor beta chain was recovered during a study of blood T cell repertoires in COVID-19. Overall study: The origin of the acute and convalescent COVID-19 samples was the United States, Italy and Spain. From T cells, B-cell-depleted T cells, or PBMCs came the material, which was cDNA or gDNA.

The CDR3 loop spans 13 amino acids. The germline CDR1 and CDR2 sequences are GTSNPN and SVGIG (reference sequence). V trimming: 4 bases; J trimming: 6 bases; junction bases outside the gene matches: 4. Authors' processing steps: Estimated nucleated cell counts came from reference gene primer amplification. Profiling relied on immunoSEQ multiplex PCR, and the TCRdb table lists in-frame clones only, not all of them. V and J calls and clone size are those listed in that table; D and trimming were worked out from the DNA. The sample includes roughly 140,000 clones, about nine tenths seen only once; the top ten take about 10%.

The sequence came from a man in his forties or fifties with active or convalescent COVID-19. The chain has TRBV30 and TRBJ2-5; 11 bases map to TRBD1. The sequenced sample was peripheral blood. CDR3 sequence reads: CAWNGQGAKTQYF. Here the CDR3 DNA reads TGTGCCTGGAATGGACAGGGGGCAAAGACCCAGTACTTC.